This TCR beta chain was profiled in a study of response to subunit inactivated influenza vaccine. CDR1 is SGHRS and CDR2 is YFSETQ in the germline V gene. V lost 0 bases, J lost 3 bases, and 6 bases stayed unmatched. The CDR3 runs 16 residues. TCRdb reprocessed the RT-PCR reads with MiXCR, giving one entry per CDR3 protein. Altogether hundreds of thousands of distinct CDR3 sequences are present, roughly 8.2% being singletons, with the ten largest covering approximately 12%. The study, taken as a whole, reports: Researchers suggested that each seasonal influenza vaccination recruits few new T cells.

About this clonotype itself: Its target is not known.

Sample: PBMCs from blood, taken less than 30 months after vaccination. This sequence was found in a man aged 45 to 75 who received an inactivated influenza vaccine. This sequence joins TRBV5-1 and TRBJ2-7; 10 positions match TRBD1. The CDR3 is CASSLAADRGRYEQYF. CDR3 nucleotide sequence: TGCGCCAGCAGCTTGGCCGCAGACAGGGGGCGCTACGAGCAGTACTTC.